This TCR beta chain was documented in a study of tumor-infiltrating lymphocytes in primary liver carcinoma. The wider study: Each of the samples returned roughly 3.65 to 8 million productive TCRbeta reads (a yield similar across tissue types).

Extraction of RNA together with DNA used about 18-30 mg of unsorted bulk tissue. Constant-region priming of around 500 ng total RNA yielded TCR beta cDNA. Three-round nested multiplex PCR performed with slightly modified ARM-PCR produced the TCR beta libraries. A C-beta reverse primer was combined with TRBV1-TRBV30 forward primers in the first two PCR rounds, and each round had roughly 11 cycles. TCRdb re-derived calls from the multiplex PCR reads in MiXCR, one entry per CDR3 protein. The sample contains around 190,000 distinct CDR3 sequences, just under 85% of which appear only once. The length of the CDR3 is 13 residues. Germline V lookup: CDR1 MNHEY, CDR2 SVGEGT. V trimming: 5 bases; J trimming: 7 bases; junction bases outside the gene matches: 4. Note on this clonotype: Its antigen remains unknown.

Study-wide findings and caveats: Lower overlap was observed for tumor-adjacent and tumor-blood pairs relative to tumor region pairs.

The origin of this receptor is a man in his forties with primary liver carcinoma and hepatitis B virus infection. V is TRBV6-2 or TRBV6-3 and J is TRBJ2-1; 8 nucleotides match TRBD2. The sample was tumor tissue from primary liver carcinoma. The DNA for the CDR3 is TGTGCCAGCAGTACTAGCGGAAGGAATGAGCAGTTCTTC. As protein: CASSTSGRNEQFF.